This TCR beta chain was profiled in a study of blood T cell repertoires in COVID-19 (dated by TCRdb to 2020 to 2022). As for the study more broadly: Collaborator samples came from the United States, Italy and Spain and covered acute and convalescent phases of COVID-19. The material from the prospective study consisted of cDNA or gDNA derived from T cells, B-cell-depleted T cells, or PBMCs. Subjects who had been exposed to COVID-19, were actively infected with it, or had recovered from it provided the deeply sampled blood TCRbeta repertoires that made up the dataset. A freely available public database, intended as a resource for researchers studying the immune response to SARS-CoV-2, is where the repertoires were released. The samples were drawn from two sources: the first 160 participants of the ongoing ImmuneRACE study, and 950 to 1,500 subjects contributed by 6 global collaborators. A de-identified subject ID, COVID-19 status, age in years and sex were almost always included in the sample metadata. Where HLA class I and class II types were available, the types were taken from metadata supplied by the sample provider, not from assay-based typing. The paper's findings and limits, for the study overall: The quantity of clinical and demographic metadata differed by source and by participant and was supplied without curation.

The CDR3 measures 15 amino acids from cysteine to phenylalanine. Of the read, only the CDR3 DNA is kept; its 45 bases are in frame from base 1. The germline V gene (reference sequence) gives CDR1 as DFQATT and CDR2 as SNEGSKA. The trim is 3 bases for V and 0 bases for J, with a gap of 14 bases between the germline ends. Each collaborating institution followed its own protocols to collect whole blood in K2EDTA tubes. For TCRbeta analysis, collaborators shipped samples in one of three forms: frozen whole blood, isolated PBMCs, or DNA extracted from either of those sample types. In the case of this clone: What antigen it recognizes has not been identified. No quality values exist for individual bases; no much larger clone is one base distant.

TCRbeta CDR3 regions were amplified from genomic DNA using the immunoSEQ Assay, a bias-controlled multiplex PCR. Per the authors' processing: The number of nucleated cells in each sample was estimated from the amplification of reference gene primers within the assay. Sequence reads were collapsed and filtered to measure the absolute abundance of every unique TCRbeta CDR3 rearrangement. For each sample, productive Simpson clonality was calculated by taking the square root of Simpson's diversity index across productive rearrangements. TCRdb took this table from immuneACCESS and kept in-frame rearrangements with V and J called. Such tables lack part of the clones; where checked against another copy, unresolved V genes explain under half of the gap, and the rest is unexplained. V, J and clone size were drawn from that table, and D and trimming were deduced from the DNA. The sample table records roughly 260,000 clones; under 90% of these occur just once. Roughly 3.1% of the sample lies in the top ten.

The sample taken for sequencing was peripheral blood. The V and J segments used are TRBV20-1 and TRBJ1-1; the D gene assignment is ambiguous. This clonotype originated in a woman aged 18-29 years with acute or convalescent COVID-19. The DNA sequence reads TGCAGTGCTAGTTGGCGTCCCAGGATGAACACTGAAGCTTTCTTT. Translation gives CSASWRPRMNTEAFF.